Listed here are 24 T cell receptor beta chains from one sample, sequenced in a study of CD8+ T cells in alopecia areata (dated by TCRdb to 2017 to 2018). Receptor libraries were prepared by the immunoSEQ multiplex PCR assay. To provide template for TCR sequencing, every sample had RNA extracted and reverse transcribed into cDNA. TCRdb limited this immuneACCESS table to in-frame rearrangements with V and J called. A share of clones is missing; checked studies link under half to unresolved V genes, and the rest is unexplained. Recorded for this sample are under 150,000 clones; 53% of them occurred a single time. The leading ten clones occupy roughly 0.5% of the sample. The sample's time point label, in plain terms: about 4 weeks on oral tofacitinib. This specimen's treatment or condition label, per the study, means: oral pan-JAK inhibitor, 5-10 mg twice daily. This material consisted of CD4+ T cells sorted from blood, taken at week 4, from a patient treated with tofacitinib. Receptor source: a human donor with alopecia areata.

This chain joins TRBV2 and TRBJ1-2; 7 bases are shared with TRBD1. The germline CDR1 and CDR2 sequences are SNHLY and FYNNEI. The junction had 5 bases not matched to a gene; V was cut back by 6 bases and J by 4 bases. The CDR3 contains 13 residues. The CDR3 loop is CASSPRDSYGYTF. In DNA, the CDR3 is TGTGCCAGCAGCCCTCGGGACAGCTATGGCTACACCTTC.

The chain employs TRBV7-9 and TRBJ2-1, with 7 nucleotides matching TRBD2. The CDR3 contains 15 residues. The V and J ends lost 5 bases and 7 bases, in that order; junction bases with no gene match: 11. The V gene's germline CDR1 is SEHNR and CDR2 FQNEAQ (reference sequence). CDR3 in DNA: TGTGCCAGCAGCCCAGATAGCGGGTCCCTTAATGAGCAGTTCTTC. Amino acids: CASSPDSGSLNEQFF. Full variable domain (remainder filled in from reference TRBV7-9 and TRBJ2-1): DTGVSQNPRHKITKRGQNVTFRCDPISEHNRLYWYRQTLGQGPEFLTYFQNEAQLEKSRLLSDRFSAERPKGSFSTLEIQRTEQGDSAMYLCASSPDSGSLNEQFFGPGTRLTVL.

This chain joins TRBV18 and TRBJ1-5, with 8 bases matching TRBD1. Germline CDR1 reads KGHSH; CDR2 reads LQKENI. The CDR3 is 17 residues long. V was pared by 1 base and J by 5 bases, with 10 bases of the junction left unmatched. The CDR3 region has the DNA TGTGCCAGCTCACCACTCTCGTCGACAGGGGCAGATCAGCCCCAGCATTTT. This gives the protein CASSPLSSTGADQPQHF.

J is TRBJ1-2 and V is TRBV7-9; tentative D call: TRBD1 (5 bases). CDR1 SEHNR and CDR2 FQNEAQ come from the germline V gene (reference sequence). The CDR3 is made up of 14 amino acids. Trimming cost V 1 base and J 3 bases, with 9 bases left between them. The CDR3 bases are TGTGCCAGCAGCTTAGTGGTGGGGGACTATGGCTACACCTTC. Its translation is CASSLVVGDYGYTF.

Only a few counts were recorded for this clone. The rearrangement links TRBV7-9 to TRBJ2-4, with TRBD1 matching over 8 bases. Germline V CDR1 and CDR2: SEHNR, FQNEAQ (reference sequence). The junction had 1 base not matched to a gene; V was cut back by 1 base and J by 2 bases. The CDR3 has 15 residues. The DNA for the CDR3 is TGTGCCAGCAGCTTAGACAGGGGGTCCAAAAACATTCAGTACTTC. This codes for CASSLDRGSKNIQYF.

This clone occurred a few times. V usage is TRBV29-1 and J usage is TRBJ2-3, with D hard to call. Trimming took 5 bases from V and 3 from J, leaving 9 bases between them. This CDR3 has 12 amino acids. CDR1 and CDR2 (germline): SQVTM, ANQGSEA. The CDR3 region is CSVRKGTDTQYF. DNA of the CDR3: TGCAGCGTTAGGAAAGGAACAGATACGCAGTATTTT.

Points on this clone: The sample contains more than one DNA sequence encoding this CDR3. The chain couples TRBV30 to TRBJ2-1; D is ambiguous. V was trimmed by 1 base and J by 3 bases, leaving 1 base between them. CDR1 and CDR2 (germline): GTSNPN, SVGIG (reference sequence). The length of the CDR3 is 11 residues. CDR3 DNA: TGTGCCTGGAGTGGCTACAATGAGCAGTTCTTC. Amino acids: CAWSGYNEQFF.

This clone came up a few times. At one end the junction does not follow the germline gene, possibly because of a read error. V is TRBV10-3 and J is TRBJ1-1; no definite D call. CDR3 length equals 17 residues. In germline, CDR1 is ENHRY, CDR2 SYGVKD. CDR3 nucleotide sequence: TGTGCCATCAGGGAGTTTGGTGTGGCGGGCTCAGAATCTGGAGCTTTCTTT. Translating it yields CAIREFGVAGSESGAFF.

The chain links TRBV5-1 to TRBJ1-1; D not certain. Germline-derived CDR1 and CDR2 are SGHRS and YFSETQ. V lost 1 base and J 5 bases, leaving 12 bases between the germline ends. The CDR3 has 14 amino acids. The CDR3 loop reads CASSLREGRTEAFF. In DNA, the CDR3 is TGCGCCAGCAGCTTGAGGGAGGGAAGGACTGAAGCTTTCTTT. The whole variable domain, filled in from reference TRBV5-1 and TRBJ1-1, reads KAGVTQTPRYLIKTRGQQVTLSCSPISGHRSVSWYQQTPGQGLQFLFEYFSETQRNKGNFPGRFSGRQFSNSRSEMNVSTLELGDSALYLCASSLREGRTEAFFGQGTRLTVV.

This rearrangement joins TRBV29-1 to TRBJ2-2; the D is unclear. The CDR3 totals 12 residues. In germline, CDR1 is SQVTM, CDR2 ANQGSEA. The V gene lost 8 bases and the J gene lost 1 base, with 8 bases spanning the gap. The CDR3 is CSTRRNTGELFF. CDR3 nucleotides: TGCAGCACACGCAGGAACACCGGGGAGCTGTTTTTT.

The rearrangement joins TRBV30 to TRBJ1-2, with D perhaps matching TRBD1 (6 bases). Deletions cut 6 bases from V and 0 bases from J, with 14 bases between. Per germline, CDR1 GTSNPN and CDR2 SVGIG (reference sequence). The CDR3 spans 14 residues. This chain's CDR3 is CACLQGSPNYGYTF. The CDR3 DNA reads TGTGCCTGTTTACAGGGATCGCCTAACTATGGCTACACCTTC.

The V call is TRBV5-1, the J call TRBJ2-6, with a possible D match to TRBD2 (6 bases). The CDR3 loop spans 16 amino acids. Germline loops: CDR1 SGHRS, CDR2 YFSETQ. Trimming stripped 4 bases from V and 0 bases from J, with 11 bases between. The CDR3 here is CASSPGLSSGANVLTF. The DNA of the CDR3 is TGCGCCAGCAGCCCGGGACTCTCCTCTGGGGCCAACGTCCTGACTTTC.

The chain combines TRBV29-1 with TRBJ2-5; D not resolved. The CDR3 is made up of 12 amino acids. The V end lost 5 bases, the J end lost 4 bases, and 11 bases lay between the germline ends. The germline CDR1 and CDR2 sequences are SQVTM and ANQGSEA. The CDR3 loop reads CSVRTFGETQYF. The DNA for the CDR3 is TGCAGCGTTCGGACCTTCGGAGAGACCCAGTACTTC.

The chain uses TRBV6-1 and TRBJ2-7, with 7 bases identical to TRBD1. J gave up 0 bases and V 8 bases, and 4 bases lay outside the gene matches. This CDR3 is built from 13 residues. The germline V gene has CDR1 MNHNS and CDR2 SASEGT. Here the CDR3 reads CASAPGGSYEQYF. As DNA, the CDR3 is TGTGCCAGCGCGCCAGGGGGCTCCTACGAGCAGTACTTC.

This clone has just one count. This chain uses TRBV5-6 with TRBJ1-1; TRBD1 might be the D (6 bases). Germline values: CDR1 SGHDT, CDR2 YYEEEE. The CDR3 runs 17 residues. V was pared by 0 bases and J by 1 base, with 16 bases between. CDR3 loop: CASSLATGLRRNTEAFF. Written as DNA, the CDR3 is TGTGCCAGCAGCTTGGCCACAGGGCTCCGGCGGAACACTGAAGCTTTCTTT.

The chain recombines TRBV30 with TRBJ1-2; no clear D gene. CDR3 length: 13 amino acids. The germline gives CDR1 GTSNPN, CDR2 SVGIG (reference sequence). V was trimmed by 1 base and J by 8 bases, leaving 14 bases between them. The CDR3 DNA sequence: TGTGCCTGGAGTGCATGGGGTATAGGAGGCTACACCTTC. This translates into CAWSAWGIGGYTF.

This clone was picked up a small number of times. This chain links TRBV19 with TRBJ1-2; D unresolved. CDR3 length: 12 residues. CDR1 and CDR2 (germline): LNHDA, SQIVND (reference sequence). V lost 6 bases, J lost 4 bases, and 9 bases lay in between. The CDR3 DNA follows: TGTGCCAGTAGCGCGGCCTTCTATGGCTACACCTTC. The encoded protein is CASSAAFYGYTF.

This clone was found a few times. The chain joins TRBV6-5 to TRBJ1-2; TRBD1 matches at 8 bases. With V trimmed by 4 bases and J by 4 bases, 5 bases remained unmatched. CDR3 length equals 14 residues. Germline lookup yields CDR1 MNHEY and CDR2 SVGAGI. CDR3 sequence: CASSSTGQAYGYTF. In DNA form, the CDR3 reads TGTGCCAGCAGTTCTACGGGACAGGCCTATGGCTACACCTTC.

The chain has TRBV5-1 and TRBJ1-4; possible D gene TRBD1, 5 bases. The germline gives CDR1 SGHRS, CDR2 YFSETQ. V lost 0 bases and J 4 bases, leaving 10 bases between the germline ends. The CDR3 is made up of 15 amino acids. CDR3 in DNA: TGCGCCAGCAGCTTGGGCAGGGCCAGTAATGAAAAACTGTTTTTT. As protein: CASSLGRASNEKLFF.

The J gene is TRBJ2-2, the V gene TRBV7-2; D uncertain. The CDR3 loop spans 12 amino acids. The ends were cut back, 5 bases at V and 9 bases at J, with 10 bases in the middle. CDR1 and CDR2 from the germline V gene are SGHTA and FQGNSA. The CDR3 DNA reads as TGTGCCAGCAGCCCTATCCAACGGGAGCTGTTTTTT. It is translated as CASSPIQRELFF.

This clone was seen once. The CDR3 DNA follows: TGTGCCAGCAGCGTAGATCCAGGGGTTGGGGCCAACGTCCTGACTTTC. It encodes CASSVDPGVGANVLTF. The genes are TRBV9 and TRBJ2-6; TRBD1 is a possible D gene (6 bases). CDR1 SGDLS and CDR2 YYNGEE come from the germline V gene. The CDR3 contains 16 residues. Trimming removed 0 bases at V and 3 bases at J, with 10 bases between.

V gene TRBV18 combines with J gene TRBJ2-7; D is ambiguous. Germline lookup yields CDR1 KGHSH and CDR2 LQKENI. The CDR3 consists of 14 residues. Trimming took 2 bases from V and 4 from J, leaving 12 bases between them. The chain's CDR3 is CASSPLGNEYEQYF. The CDR3 DNA reads TGTGCCAGCTCACCATTGGGGAACGAGTACGAGCAGTACTTC.

This clone was recorded a few times. This chain joins TRBV4-1 and TRBJ1-1, with 8 bases identical to TRBD1. CDR1 and CDR2 from the germline V gene are MGHRA and YSYEKL. V shed 4 bases, J shed 6 bases, and the junction held 19 bases outside the gene matches. The CDR3 extends over 18 amino acids. Here the CDR3 DNA reads TGCGCCAGCAGCCGAACCTCCCCGACAGGGGCTAGTAGGTCTGAAGCTTTCTTT. The encoded protein is CASSRTSPTGASRSEAFF.

CDR3 region: CASSRGTGRTEAFF. CDR3 in DNA: TGTGCCAGCAGCAGAGGGACAGGGCGCACTGAAGCTTTCTTT. J is TRBJ1-1 and V is TRBV13; TRBD1 aligns across 9 bases. J was trimmed by 4 bases and V by 5 bases; bases with no gene match: 5. The CDR3 spans 14 residues. The germline V gene has CDR1 PRHDT and CDR2 FYEKMQ (reference sequence).